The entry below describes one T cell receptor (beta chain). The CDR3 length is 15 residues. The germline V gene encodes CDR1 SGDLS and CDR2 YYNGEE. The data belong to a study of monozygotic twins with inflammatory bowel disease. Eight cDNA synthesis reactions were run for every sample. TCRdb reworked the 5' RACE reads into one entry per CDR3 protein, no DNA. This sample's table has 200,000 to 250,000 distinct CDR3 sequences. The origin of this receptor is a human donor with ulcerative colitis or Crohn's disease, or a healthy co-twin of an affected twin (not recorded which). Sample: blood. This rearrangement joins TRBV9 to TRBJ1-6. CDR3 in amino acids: CASSVLTGLNSPLHF.